This T cell receptor beta chain stems from a study of cytomegalovirus exposure and HLA in healthy donors. Study-level findings and limits: In a later analysis, an Asian-associated ancestry cluster reportedly showed fewer N-insertions than the roughly 730-donor mean.

With 1 base clipped from V and 3 bases from J, the junction kept 11 bases outside the gene matches. In germline, CDR1 is PRHDT, CDR2 FYEKMQ (reference sequence). This CDR3 spans 18 amino acids. The study ran its PCR with 60 Vbeta and 13 Jbeta primers. Clones were read by immunoSEQ multiplex PCR, and TCRdb kept only the in-frame ones, dropping some. The table lists approximately 200,000 clones, approximately 80% of them singletons, with approximately 0.092% in the top ten. With regard to this clone: Its antigen is unidentified.

Sequenced sample: PBMCs. This sequence joins TRBV13 and TRBJ1-2; 10 positions match TRBD1. The sequence came from a boy younger than 10 in good health and CMV-seronegative. CDR3 sequence (DNA): TGTGCCAGCAGCTTAGTGGGGACAGGGGCCTCGCCAGACTATGGCTACACCTTC. Translation: CASSLVGTGASPDYGYTF. Combining the CDR3 with reference TRBV13 and TRBJ1-2 gives the whole variable domain AAGVIQSPRHLIKEKRETATLKCYPIPRHDTVYWYQQGPGQDPQFLISFYEKMQSDKGSIPDRFSAQQFSDYHSELNMSSLELGDSALYFCASSLVGTGASPDYGYTFGSGTRLTVV.